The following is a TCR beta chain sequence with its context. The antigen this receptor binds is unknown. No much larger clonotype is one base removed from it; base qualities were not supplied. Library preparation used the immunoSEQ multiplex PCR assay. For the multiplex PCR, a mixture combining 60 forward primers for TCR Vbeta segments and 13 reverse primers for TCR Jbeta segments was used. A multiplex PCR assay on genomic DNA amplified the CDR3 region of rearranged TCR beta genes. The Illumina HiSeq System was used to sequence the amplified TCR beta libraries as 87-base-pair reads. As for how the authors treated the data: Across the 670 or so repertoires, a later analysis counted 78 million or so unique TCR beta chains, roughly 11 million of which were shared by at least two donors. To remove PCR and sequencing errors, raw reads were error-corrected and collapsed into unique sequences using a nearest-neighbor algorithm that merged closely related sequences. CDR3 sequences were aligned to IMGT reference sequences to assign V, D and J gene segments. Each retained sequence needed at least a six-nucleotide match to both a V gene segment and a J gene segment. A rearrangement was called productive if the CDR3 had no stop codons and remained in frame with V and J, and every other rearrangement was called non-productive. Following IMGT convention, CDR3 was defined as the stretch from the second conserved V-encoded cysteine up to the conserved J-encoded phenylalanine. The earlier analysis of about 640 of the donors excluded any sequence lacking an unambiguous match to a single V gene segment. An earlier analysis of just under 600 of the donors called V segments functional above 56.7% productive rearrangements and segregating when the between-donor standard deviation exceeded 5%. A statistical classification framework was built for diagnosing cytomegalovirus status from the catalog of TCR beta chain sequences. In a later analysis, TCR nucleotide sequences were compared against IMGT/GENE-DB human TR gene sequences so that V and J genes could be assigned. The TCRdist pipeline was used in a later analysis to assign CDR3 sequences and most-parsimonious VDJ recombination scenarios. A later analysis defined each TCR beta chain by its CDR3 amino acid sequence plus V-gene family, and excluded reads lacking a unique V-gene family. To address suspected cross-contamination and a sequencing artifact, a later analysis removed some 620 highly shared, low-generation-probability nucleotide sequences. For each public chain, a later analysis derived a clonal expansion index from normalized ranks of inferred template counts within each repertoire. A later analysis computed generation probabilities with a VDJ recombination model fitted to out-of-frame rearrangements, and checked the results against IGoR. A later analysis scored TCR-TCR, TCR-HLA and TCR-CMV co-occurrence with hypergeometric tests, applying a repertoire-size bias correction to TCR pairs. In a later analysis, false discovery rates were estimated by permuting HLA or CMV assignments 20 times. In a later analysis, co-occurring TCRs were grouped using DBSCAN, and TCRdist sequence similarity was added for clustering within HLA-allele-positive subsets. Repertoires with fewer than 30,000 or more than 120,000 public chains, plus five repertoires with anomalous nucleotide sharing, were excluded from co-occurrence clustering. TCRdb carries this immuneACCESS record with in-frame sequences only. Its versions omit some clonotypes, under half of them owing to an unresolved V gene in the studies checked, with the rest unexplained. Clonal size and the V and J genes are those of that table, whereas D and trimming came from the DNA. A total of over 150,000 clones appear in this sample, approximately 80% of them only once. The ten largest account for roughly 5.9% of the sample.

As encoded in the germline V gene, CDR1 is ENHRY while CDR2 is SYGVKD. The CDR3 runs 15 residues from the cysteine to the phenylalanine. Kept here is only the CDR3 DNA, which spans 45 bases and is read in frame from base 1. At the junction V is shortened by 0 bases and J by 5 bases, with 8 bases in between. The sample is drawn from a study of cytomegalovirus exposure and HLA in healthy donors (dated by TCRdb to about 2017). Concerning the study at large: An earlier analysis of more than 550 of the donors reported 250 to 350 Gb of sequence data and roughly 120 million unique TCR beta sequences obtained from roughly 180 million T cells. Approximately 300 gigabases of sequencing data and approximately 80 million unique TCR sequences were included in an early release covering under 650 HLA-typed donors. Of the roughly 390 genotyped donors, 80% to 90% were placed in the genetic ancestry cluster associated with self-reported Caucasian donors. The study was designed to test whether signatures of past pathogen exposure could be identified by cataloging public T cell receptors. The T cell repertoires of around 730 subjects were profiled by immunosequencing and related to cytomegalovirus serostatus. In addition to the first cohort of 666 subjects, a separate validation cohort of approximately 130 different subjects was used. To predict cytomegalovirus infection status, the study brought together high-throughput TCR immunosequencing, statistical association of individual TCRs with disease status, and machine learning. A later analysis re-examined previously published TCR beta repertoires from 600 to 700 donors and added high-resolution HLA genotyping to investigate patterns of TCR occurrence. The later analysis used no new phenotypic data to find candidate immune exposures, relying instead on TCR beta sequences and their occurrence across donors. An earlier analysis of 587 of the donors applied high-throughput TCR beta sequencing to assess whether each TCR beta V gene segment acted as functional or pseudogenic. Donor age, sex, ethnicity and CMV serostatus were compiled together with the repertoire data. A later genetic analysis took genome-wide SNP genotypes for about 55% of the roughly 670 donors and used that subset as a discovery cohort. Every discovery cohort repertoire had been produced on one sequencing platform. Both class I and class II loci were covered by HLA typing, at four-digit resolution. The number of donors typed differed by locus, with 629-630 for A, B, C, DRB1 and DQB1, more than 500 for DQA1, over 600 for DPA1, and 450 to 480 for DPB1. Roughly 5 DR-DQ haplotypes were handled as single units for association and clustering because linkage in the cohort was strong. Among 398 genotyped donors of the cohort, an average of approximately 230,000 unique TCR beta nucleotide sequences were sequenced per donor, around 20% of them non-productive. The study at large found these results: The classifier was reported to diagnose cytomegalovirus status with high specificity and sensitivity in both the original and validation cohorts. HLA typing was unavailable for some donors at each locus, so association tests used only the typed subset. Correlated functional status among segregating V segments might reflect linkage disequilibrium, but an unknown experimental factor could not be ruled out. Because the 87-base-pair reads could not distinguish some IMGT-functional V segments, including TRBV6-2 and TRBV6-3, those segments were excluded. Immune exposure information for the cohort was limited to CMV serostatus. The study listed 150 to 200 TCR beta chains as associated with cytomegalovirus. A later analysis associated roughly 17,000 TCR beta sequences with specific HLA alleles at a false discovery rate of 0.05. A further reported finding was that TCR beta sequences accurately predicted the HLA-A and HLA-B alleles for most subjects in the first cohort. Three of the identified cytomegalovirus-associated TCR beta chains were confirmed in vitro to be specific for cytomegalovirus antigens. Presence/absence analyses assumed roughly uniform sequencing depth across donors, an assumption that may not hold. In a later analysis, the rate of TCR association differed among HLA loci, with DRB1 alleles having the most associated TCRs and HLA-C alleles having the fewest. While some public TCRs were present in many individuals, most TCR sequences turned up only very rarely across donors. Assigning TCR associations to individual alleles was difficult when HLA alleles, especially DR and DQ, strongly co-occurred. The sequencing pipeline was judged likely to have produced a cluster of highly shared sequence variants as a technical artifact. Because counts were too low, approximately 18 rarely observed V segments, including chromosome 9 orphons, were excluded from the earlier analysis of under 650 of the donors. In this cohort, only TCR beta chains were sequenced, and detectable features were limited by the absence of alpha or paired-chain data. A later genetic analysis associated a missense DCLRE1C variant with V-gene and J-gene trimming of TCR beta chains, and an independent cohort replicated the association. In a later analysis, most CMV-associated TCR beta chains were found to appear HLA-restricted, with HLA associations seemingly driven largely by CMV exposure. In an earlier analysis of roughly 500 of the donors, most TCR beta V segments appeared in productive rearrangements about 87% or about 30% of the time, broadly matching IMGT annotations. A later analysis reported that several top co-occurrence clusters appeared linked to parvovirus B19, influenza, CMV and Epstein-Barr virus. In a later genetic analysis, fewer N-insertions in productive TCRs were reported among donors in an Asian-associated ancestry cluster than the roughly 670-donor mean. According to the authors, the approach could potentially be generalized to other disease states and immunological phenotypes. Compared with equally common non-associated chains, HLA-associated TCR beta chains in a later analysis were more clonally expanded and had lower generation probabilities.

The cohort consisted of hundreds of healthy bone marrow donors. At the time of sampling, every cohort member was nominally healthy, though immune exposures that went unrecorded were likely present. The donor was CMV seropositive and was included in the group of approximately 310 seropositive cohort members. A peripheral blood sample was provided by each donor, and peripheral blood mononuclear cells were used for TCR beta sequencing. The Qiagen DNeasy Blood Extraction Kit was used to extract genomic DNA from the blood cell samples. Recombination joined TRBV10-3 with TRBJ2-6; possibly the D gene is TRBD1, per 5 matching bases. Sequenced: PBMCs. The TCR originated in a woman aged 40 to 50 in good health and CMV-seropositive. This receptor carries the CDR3 CAISESAGRANVLTF. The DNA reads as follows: TGTGCCATCAGTGAGTCAGCAGGGCGGGCCAACGTCCTGACTTTC.